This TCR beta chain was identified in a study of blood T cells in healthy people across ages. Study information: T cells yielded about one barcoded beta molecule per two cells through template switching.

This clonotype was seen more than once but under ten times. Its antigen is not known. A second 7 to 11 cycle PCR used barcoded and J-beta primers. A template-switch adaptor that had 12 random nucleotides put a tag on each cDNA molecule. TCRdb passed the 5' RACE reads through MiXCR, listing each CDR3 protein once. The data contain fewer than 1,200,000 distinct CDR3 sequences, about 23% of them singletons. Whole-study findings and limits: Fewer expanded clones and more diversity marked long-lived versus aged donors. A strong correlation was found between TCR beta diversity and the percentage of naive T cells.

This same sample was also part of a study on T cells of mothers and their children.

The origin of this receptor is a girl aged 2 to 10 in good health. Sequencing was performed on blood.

Here the CDR3 DNA reads TGTGCCAGCAGCCTGGCGGAGTGGGACGGTGGGGAGACCCAGTACTTC. As protein: CASSLAEWDGGETQYF. V gene TRBV28 combines with J gene TRBJ2-5; either TRBD1 or TRBD2 may supply D (5 bases each). This CDR3 is built from 16 residues. The V gene lost 6 bases and the J gene lost 5 bases, with 22 bases spanning the gap. From germline, CDR1 is MDHEN and CDR2 SYDVKM.